A selection of T cell receptor beta chains follows, all from one sample in a study of cytomegalovirus exposure and HLA in healthy donors. Clones were sequenced by immunoSEQ multiplex PCR, and TCRdb holds only the in-frame ones, with some missing. Of about 120,000 clones in the sample, roughly 70% were seen once. Sequenced sample: PBMCs. Source of these receptors: a woman in her late teens or twenties in good health and CMV-seronegative. Each CDR3 is given with its conserved first and last residue. The D gene is left open where the match is weak. Expanded clones get a size class; other rows say once, few or many, or leave the size out.

j_call d_call clone_size v_call cdr3_aa cdr3_nt
TRBJ2-3 TRBD2 - TRBV4-1 CASSPPGLAGATASTDTQYF TGCGCCAGCAGCCCCCCGGGACTAGCGGGGGCAACCGCTAGCACAGATACGCAGTATTTT
TRBJ1-2 - - TRBV6-5 CASTTGDYGYTF TGTGCCAGCACGACAGGAGACTATGGCTACACCTTC
TRBJ1-1 - - TRBV7-9 CASSSTGSYTEAFF TGTGCCAGCAGCTCAACCGGGAGCTACACTGAAGCTTTCTTT
TRBJ2-3 TRBD1 once TRBV7-9 CASSQGQSSTDTQYF TGTGCCAGCAGCCAGGGACAGAGTAGCACAGATACGCAGTATTTT
TRBJ2-1 TRBD1 few TRBV30 CASLQGNYNEQFF TGTGCCTCACTACAGGGGAATTACAATGAGCAGTTCTTC
TRBJ1-3 - - TRBV7-2 CASSRTTGNTIYF TGTGCCAGCAGCCGGACCACAGGGAACACCATATATTTT
TRBJ2-1 - - TRBV29-1 CSVGSSYNEQFF TGCAGCGTTGGGAGCTCCTACAATGAGCAGTTCTTC
TRBJ2-5 - few TRBV7-8 CASSPRTGKTYQETQYF TGTGCCAGCAGTCCTAGGACTGGAAAGACGTACCAAGAGACCCAGTACTTC
TRBJ2-7 - - TRBV7-9 CASSSPGELEQYF TGTGCCAGCAGCTCCCCAGGGGAACTCGAGCAGTACTTC
TRBJ1-4 - - TRBV5-1 CASSLGHPEKLFF TGCGCCAGCAGCTTGGGACACCCTGAAAAACTGTTTTTT
TRBJ2-1 - - TRBV5-1 CASSILTGDNEQFF TGCGCCAGCAGCATACTGACAGGAGACAATGAGCAGTTCTTC
TRBJ2-5 TRBD1 - TRBV4-1 CASSHRTGVETQYF TGCGCCAGCAGCCATCGGACAGGGGTAGAGACCCAGTACTTC
TRBJ1-1 - - TRBV13 CASSLGQGTEAFF TGTGCCAGCAGCCTAGGCCAGGGGACTGAAGCTTTCTTT
TRBJ2-3 TRBD2 few TRBV19 CASSIEGVAGGPEGTDTQYF TGTGCCAGCAGTATAGAAGGGGTAGCGGGGGGGCCAGAGGGCACAGATACGCAGTATTTT
TRBJ2-5 - - TRBV5-6 CASSLGWGGGEQYF TGTGCCAGCAGCTTGGGGTGGGGAGGGGGAGAGCAGTACTTC
TRBJ1-1 - - TRBV13 CASSRGRRSSNTEAFF TGTGCCAGCAGCAGAGGTAGAAGAAGCTCGAACACTGAAGCTTTCTTT
TRBJ2-7 TRBD2 - TRBV7-9 CASSLVAGGPHEQYF TGTGCCAGCAGCTTAGTAGCGGGGGGGCCCCACGAGCAGTACTTC
TRBJ1-4 - few TRBV7-2 CASSLGGRTNEKLFF TGTGCCAGCAGCTTAGGGGGCCGAACGAATGAAAAACTGTTTTTT
TRBJ2-7 - - TRBV10-3 CAIRGRQPSYEQYF TGTGCCATCAGGGGGAGACAACCTTCCTACGAGCAGTACTTC
TRBJ2-1 TRBD2 - TRBV7-9 CASSQALAGDNEQFF TGTGCCAGCAGCCAAGCCCTAGCGGGGGACAATGAGCAGTTCTTC
TRBJ1-2 - - TRBV6-1 CASSEAAARYGYTF TGTGCCAGCAGTGAAGCGGCCGCGAGGTATGGCTACACCTTC
TRBJ1-1 TRBD1 few TRBV19 CASSTTGGGTEAFF TGTGCCAGTAGCACGACAGGGGGCGGAACTGAAGCTTTCTTT
TRBJ2-1 - - TRBV21-1 CASSKFGDYYNEQFF TGTGCCAGCAGCAAATTTGGGGACTACTACAATGAGCAGTTCTTC
TRBJ1-2 - - TRBV5-1 CASSLARDTNTINYGYTF TGCGCCAGCAGCTTGGCCCGTGACACAAATACCATTAACTATGGCTACACCTTC
TRBJ1-1 TRBD1 - TRBV5-1 CASSLVGQGALNTEAFF TGCGCCAGCAGCTTGGTGGGACAGGGGGCCCTGAACACTGAAGCTTTCTTT
TRBJ1-1 - - TRBV6-1 CASSDRGNTEAFF TGTGCCAGCAGTGACAGGGGTAACACTGAAGCTTTCTTT
TRBJ2-7 TRBD2 - TRBV10-2 CASSEGRGDYEQYF TGCGCCAGCAGTGAAGGGCGGGGGGACTACGAGCAGTACTTC
TRBJ2-1 TRBD1 - TRBV5-4 CASSLYRGEAYNEQFF TGTGCCAGCAGCTTGTACAGGGGTGAGGCCTACAATGAGCAGTTCTTC
TRBJ1-1 - - TRBV2 CASSDLLNTEAFF TGTGCCAGCAGTGATCTCCTGAACACTGAAGCTTTCTTT
TRBJ1-1 - - TRBV19 CATDSRNTEAFF TGTGCCACAGACAGCCGGAACACTGAAGCTTTCTTT
TRBJ2-7 - - TRBV9 CASSVGSSYEQYF TGTGCCAGCAGCGTGGGCAGTTCCTACGAGCAGTACTTC
TRBJ2-7 TRBD1 - TRBV7-9 CASIPAQGGSYEQYF TGTGCCAGCATCCCCGCACAGGGGGGCTCCTACGAGCAGTACTTC